The 4 T cell receptor beta chains in this list originate from one sample, sequenced in a study of memory CD4+ T cells and cytomegalovirus serostatus. Single viable CD3+CD4+CD8-CD45RO+ cells were sorted as the memory CD4+ T cells. Using immunoSEQ multiplex PCR, the repertoire was profiled, and TCRdb retains in-frame clones only, with some absent. The table shows around 60,000 clones, with roughly three quarters occurring only once. Source material: memory CD4+ T cells from blood. These receptors came from an adult in good health and CMV-seronegative.

The DNA of the CDR3 is TGTGCCAGCAGCCCCCCCGGGGGGAACACTGAAGCTTTCTTT. Protein sequence: CASSPPGGNTEAFF. The rearrangement uses TRBV6-5 and TRBJ1-1; D possibly corresponds to TRBD1 (5 bases). V was pared by 6 bases and J by 1 base, with 12 bases between. The germline V gene encodes CDR1 MNHEY and CDR2 SVGAGI. The CDR3 loop spans 14 amino acids.

This chain links TRBV7-8 with TRBJ1-2, with D uncertain. From germline, CDR1 is SGHVS and CDR2 FQNEAQ. Trimming shortened V by 3 bases and J by 0 bases, and 5 bases separated the two germline ends. This CDR3 is 13 amino acids long. For the CDR3, the DNA is TGTGCCAGCAGCTTTGGGTCTAACTATGGCTACACCTTC. Its protein product is CASSFGSNYGYTF. Complete variable domain (other parts from reference TRBV7-8 and TRBJ1-2): GAGVSQSPRYKVAKRGQDVALRCDPISGHVSLFWYQQALGQGPEFLTYFQNEAQLDKSGLPSDRFFAERPEGSVSTLKIQRTQQEDSAVYLCASSFGSNYGYTFGSGTRLTVV.

Only a few counts were recorded for this clone. The V and J genes are TRBV20-1 and TRBJ2-7; 9 nucleotides line up with TRBD2. Germline loops: CDR1 DFQATT, CDR2 SNEGSKA (reference sequence). The CDR3 has 11 residues. CDR3 in amino acids: CGVAGAYEQYF. For the CDR3, the DNA is TGCGGTGTAGCGGGAGCCTACGAGCAGTACTTC.

The chain joins TRBV6-1 to TRBJ2-3; 10 positions agree with TRBD2. The CDR3 covers 17 residues. The germline gives CDR1 MNHNS, CDR2 SASEGT. Trimming cost V 3 bases and J 3 bases; bases outside gene matches: 9. This chain's CDR3 is CASSERTSGRGTDTQYF. CDR3 DNA: TGTGCCAGCAGTGAGAGGACTAGCGGAAGAGGGACAGATACGCAGTATTTT.